Following are 25 T cell receptor beta chains from one sample sequenced in a study of CD8 T cells in ankylosing spondylitis. Via MiXCR, TCRdb re-called the 5' RACE reads, giving one row per CDR3 protein. The table has about 42,000 distinct CDR3 sequences, about 2.5% seen once. Sample: blood, either unsorted or a sorted T cell fraction (not recorded which). These receptors were collected from a male donor with ankylosing spondylitis or in good health (not recorded which).

This clonotype was seen at least ten times. This chain joins TRBV9 and TRBJ2-5; D not certain. This CDR3 spans 14 amino acids. With 3 bases removed from V and 1 base from J, the gap between germline ends came to 10 bases. Germline V gene sequence: CDR1 SGDLS, CDR2 YYNGEE. CDR3 residues: CASSARLRQETQYF. CDR3 nucleotides: TGTGCCAGCAGCGCCCGACTCCGCCAAGAGACCCAGTACTTC.

This clonotype was counted many times. The rearrangement links TRBV9 to TRBJ2-6, with 11 positions matching TRBD1. After removal of 4 bases from V and 3 bases from J, the junction contained 6 bases not matched to a gene. CDR1 is SGDLS and CDR2 is YYNGEE in the germline V gene. The CDR3 sequence is 17 residues long. The CDR3 nucleotides read TGTGCCAGCAGCACCCGGGACAGGGGGTTTGGGGCCAACGTCCTGACTTTC. Translating it yields CASSTRDRGFGANVLTF.

This clonotype was seen ten or more times. The V call is TRBV9, the J call TRBJ2-1; tentatively, D is TRBD2 (5 bases). The V gene lost 3 bases and the J gene lost 0 bases, with 16 bases spanning the gap. Germline V gene data show CDR1 as SGDLS and CDR2 as YYNGEE. This CDR3 region has 17 residues. The CDR3 is CASSGPRGGHSYNEQFF. The CDR3 DNA follows: TGTGCCAGCAGCGGTCCAAGAGGCGGGCACTCCTACAATGAGCAGTTCTTC.

In this sample, this clonotype turned up many times. J is TRBJ1-1 and V is TRBV9; D is uncertain. V lost 4 bases and J 2 bases, leaving 12 bases between the germline ends. The germline V gene has CDR1 SGDLS and CDR2 YYNGEE. The CDR3 runs to 14 residues. The CDR3 DNA reads as TGTGCCAGCAGCCCTGGGTTTGGAAACACTGAAGCTTTCTTT. It encodes CASSPGFGNTEAFF.

This clonotype showed up many times. The chain is built from TRBV9 and TRBJ2-7; the D is unclear. The CDR3 loop spans 13 amino acids. V lost 1 base and J lost 5, with 10 bases in between. Germline V gene sequence: CDR1 SGDLS, CDR2 YYNGEE. This CDR3 is CASSVRPLDEQYF. The CDR3 DNA is TGTGCCAGCAGCGTAAGGCCCCTCGACGAGCAGTACTTC.

The genes are TRBV9 and TRBJ2-7; D is unclear. Trimming removed 0 bases at V and 4 bases at J, with 17 bases between. This CDR3 comprises 16 residues. Germline V gene sequence: CDR1 SGDLS, CDR2 YYNGEE. The CDR3 region is CASSVGPDSSLYEQYF. The CDR3 nucleotides read TGTGCCAGCAGCGTAGGTCCCGACTCCTCTTTATACGAGCAGTACTTC.

This clonotype was seen many times. The chain uses TRBV9 and TRBJ2-2; either TRBD1 or TRBD2 may fit D (5 bases each). V lost 1 base to trimming and J lost 4 bases, with 8 bases between them. Germline values: CDR1 SGDLS, CDR2 YYNGEE. This CDR3 region has 14 residues. The CDR3 coding sequence is TGTGCCAGCAGCGTACCTGGGGGCACCGGGGAGCTGTTTTTT. It specifies CASSVPGGTGELFF.

This clonotype was recorded at least ten times. This chain connects TRBV9 to TRBJ2-1; D uncertain. Looked up from germline, CDR1 is SGDLS and CDR2 is YYNGEE. The V end lost 2 bases, the J end lost 7 bases, and 16 bases lay between the germline ends. The CDR3 has 15 amino acids. CDR3 in DNA: TGTGCCAGCAGCGTGGGCCTCGCAACACGGAATGAGCAGTTCTTC. Encoded protein: CASSVGLATRNEQFF.

This clonotype occurred many times. The V gene is TRBV9, the J gene TRBJ1-1, with D hard to call. The CDR3 is 14 amino acids. V was trimmed by 0 bases and J by 1 base, leaving 7 bases between them. Germline V gives CDR1 SGDLS, CDR2 YYNGEE. Written as DNA, the CDR3 is TGTGCCAGCAGCGTAGTCCCAGCGAACACTGAAGCTTTCTTT. Protein sequence: CASSVVPANTEAFF.

Many counts were recorded for this clonotype. CDR3 residues: CASSASGSVYNEQFF. CDR3 nucleotide sequence: TGTGCCAGCAGCGCGAGCGGGAGTGTTTACAATGAGCAGTTCTTC. V gene TRBV9 combines with J gene TRBJ2-1; the match to TRBD2 covers 8 bases. Germline V gene data show CDR1 as SGDLS and CDR2 as YYNGEE. The CDR3 totals 15 residues. With 3 bases clipped from V and 4 bases from J, the junction kept 6 bases outside the gene matches.

The table lists this clonotype with many counts. The chain uses TRBV9 and TRBJ2-3; D remains unclear. Germline values: CDR1 SGDLS, CDR2 YYNGEE. V was trimmed by 7 bases and J by 6 bases, leaving 3 bases between them. This CDR3 is built from 9 residues. The CDR3 nucleotides read TGTGCCAGCGGCGATACGCAGTATTTT. Translating it yields CASGDTQYF.

This clonotype was recorded many times. The CDR3 DNA reads as TGTGCCAGCAGCGTAGATTTAGGGCAGTCTAACTATGGCTACACCTTC. It is translated as CASSVDLGQSNYGYTF. This chain links TRBV9 with TRBJ1-2, with D unclear. In germline, CDR1 is SGDLS, CDR2 YYNGEE. V lost 0 bases and J 0 bases, leaving 12 bases between the germline ends. The CDR3 is 16 residues long.

There are many counts of this clonotype. The chain carries TRBV9 and TRBJ2-1, with 8 bases that match TRBD1. The CDR3 loop spans 15 amino acids. Trimming removed 0 bases from V and 2 bases from J; junction bases left unmatched: 1. The germline V gene encodes CDR1 SGDLS and CDR2 YYNGEE. In DNA, the CDR3 is TGTGCCAGCAGCGTAGGGACAGGGACCTACAATGAGCAGTTCTTC. Residues: CASSVGTGTYNEQFF.

This clonotype appeared many times. The genes are TRBV9 and TRBJ2-3; D is undetermined. V was trimmed by 3 bases and J by 4 bases, leaving 12 bases between them. The CDR3 loop spans 14 amino acids. CDR1 SGDLS and CDR2 YYNGEE come from the germline V gene. This chain's CDR3 is CASSGSFHPDTQYF. The CDR3 region has the DNA TGTGCCAGCAGCGGTAGTTTCCACCCAGATACGCAGTATTTT.

This clonotype was counted ten times or more. J is TRBJ1-3 and V is TRBV9; 9 nucleotides match TRBD1. This CDR3 spans 14 amino acids. Germline loops: CDR1 SGDLS, CDR2 YYNGEE. V shed 4 bases and J 4 bases; nucleotides not matched to a gene: 3. The CDR3 loop reads CASSMGTGGNTIYF. CDR3 nucleotide sequence: TGTGCCAGCAGCATGGGGACAGGGGGAAACACCATATATTTT.

This clonotype was seen at least ten times. The chain couples TRBV9 to TRBJ2-3; D ambiguous. The ends were cut back, 4 bases at V and 1 base at J, with 13 bases in the middle. This CDR3 spans 15 amino acids. From germline, CDR1 is SGDLS and CDR2 YYNGEE. The CDR3 region has the DNA TGTGCCAGCAGCCCGACCCCCCTAGGCACAGATACGCAGTATTTT. It codes for CASSPTPLGTDTQYF.

This clonotype was counted many times. The CDR3 coding sequence is TGTGCCAGCAGTTGGACAGGGAACACCGGGGAGCTGTTTTTT. Its protein is CASSWTGNTGELFF. The V call is TRBV9, the J call TRBJ2-2; 7 nucleotides line up with TRBD1. J gave up 1 base and V 5 bases, and 2 bases lay outside the gene matches. The CDR3 extends over 14 amino acids. The germline V gene encodes CDR1 SGDLS and CDR2 YYNGEE.

This clonotype was recorded many times. This chain connects TRBV9 to TRBJ2-3; tentatively, D is TRBD1 or TRBD2 (5 bases each). CDR3 length: 16 residues. Germline V CDR1 and CDR2: SGDLS, YYNGEE. V was pared by 0 bases and J by 1 base, with 12 bases between. CDR3 loop: CASSVEGTQGTDTQYF. CDR3 bases: TGTGCCAGCAGCGTAGAAGGGACCCAAGGCACAGATACGCAGTATTTT.

This clonotype was observed many times. V and J are TRBV9 and TRBJ2-7, with TRBD1 as a possible D gene (6 bases). Trimming shortened V by 0 bases and J by 2 bases, and 15 bases separated the two germline ends. CDR1 SGDLS and CDR2 YYNGEE come from the germline V gene. CDR3 size: 16 residues. The CDR3 here is CASSVDPQGLTYEQYF. The CDR3 coding sequence is TGTGCCAGCAGCGTAGATCCCCAGGGGTTAACCTACGAGCAGTACTTC.

This clonotype was counted ten times or more. The genes are TRBV9 and TRBJ2-3; D uncertain. V was clipped by 0 bases and J by 11 bases, with 19 bases between them. Looked up from germline, CDR1 is SGDLS and CDR2 is YYNGEE. This CDR3 region has 15 residues. CDR3 DNA sequence: TGTGCCAGCAGCGTAGCCCTCGGACCCGTATTCTTGCAGTATTTT. It encodes CASSVALGPVFLQYF.

This clonotype was detected ten times or more. This chain joins TRBV9 and TRBJ1-2, with TRBD1 matching 8 bases. The J segment lost 6 bases and the V segment lost 2 bases, leaving 9 bases of the junction unmatched. The CDR3 contains 15 residues. Germline V gene data show CDR1 as SGDLS and CDR2 as YYNGEE. CDR3 DNA sequence: TGTGCCAGCAGCGTGTCTCCGACAGGGGTGGATGGCTACACCTTC. As protein: CASSVSPTGVDGYTF.

Many counts were recorded for this clonotype. The rearrangement uses TRBV9 and TRBJ2-5; either TRBD1 or TRBD2 may fit D (7 bases each). The germline CDR1 and CDR2 sequences are SGDLS and YYNGEE. CDR3 length: 16 amino acids. Between the trimmed V and J ends, which lost 2 bases and 1 base, there was a span of 15 bases. The CDR3 coding sequence is TGTGCCAGCAGCGTCAGGGGGGGTGGCATCCAAGAGACCCAGTACTTC. This gives the protein CASSVRGGGIQETQYF.

In its sample, this clonotype was seen many times. The chain links TRBV9 to TRBJ2-7, with 9 bases fitting TRBD1. The CDR3 runs to 15 residues. V lost 4 bases, J lost 5 bases, and 10 bases stayed unmatched. Germline values: CDR1 SGDLS, CDR2 YYNGEE. The CDR3 DNA reads TGTGCCAGCAGCCCACTCGGGACAGGGTACCACGAGCAGTACTTC. It yields the protein CASSPLGTGYHEQYF.

Many counts were recorded for this clonotype. The chain uses TRBV9 and TRBJ2-2; 7 positions agree with TRBD2. With V trimmed by 3 bases and J by 0 bases, 2 bases remained unmatched. The germline gives CDR1 SGDLS, CDR2 YYNGEE. This CDR3 is built from 15 residues. As DNA, the CDR3 is TGTGCCAGCAGCGCTAGCGGCCCGAACACCGGGGAGCTGTTTTTT. This encodes CASSASGPNTGELFF.

The table lists this clonotype with many counts. The chain is built from TRBV9 and TRBJ2-3, with TRBD2 identical over 9 bases. In germline, CDR1 is SGDLS, CDR2 YYNGEE. Losses at the gene ends were 2 bases for V and 2 bases for J; bases not matched to a gene: 3. The CDR3 totals 15 residues. As DNA, the CDR3 is TGTGCCAGCAGCGTTTCTAGCGGGAACACAGATACGCAGTATTTT. This gives the protein CASSVSSGNTDTQYF.